Following are 8 T cell receptor beta chains from one sample sequenced in a study of blood T cell repertoires in COVID-19. Profiling relied on immunoSEQ multiplex PCR, and the TCRdb table lists in-frame clones only, not all of them. This repertoire shows 100,000 or so clones, roughly 95% found once; its top ten account for roughly 4%. Sequencing was done on a sample of peripheral blood. These receptor sequences come from a human donor with active COVID-19. The donor label of this sample is uncertain.

This clone appeared a single time. The chain is built from TRBV24-1 and TRBJ2-3; 13 bases fit TRBD2. The germline gives CDR1 KGHDR, CDR2 SFDVKD. This CDR3 is 17 amino acids long. Unmatched junction bases numbered 4, after V lost 3 bases and J lost 2 bases. The CDR3 DNA reads TGTGCCACCAGTGATAGGACTAGCGGGGGATCCACAGATACGCAGTATTTT. Its translation: CATSDRTSGGSTDTQYF.

The chain couples TRBV9 to TRBJ2-1, with 8 positions matching TRBD2. The V gene's germline CDR1 is SGDLS and CDR2 YYNGEE. The CDR3 has 17 residues. V dropped 3 bases and J dropped 4; count of bases not matched to a gene: 12. The CDR3 DNA follows: TGTGCCAGCAGCGAGGGGTGGCGGGGGGCCTTTTACAATGAGCAGTTCTTC. Encoded protein: CASSEGWRGAFYNEQFF.

The gene calls are TRBV7-9 and TRBJ2-7; 12 nucleotides line up with TRBD2. With V trimmed by 6 bases and J by 7 bases, 7 bases remained unmatched. The CDR3 has 14 residues. Per germline, CDR1 SEHNR and CDR2 FQNEAQ (reference sequence). The CDR3: CASSRTSGVGEQYF. CDR3 nucleotides: TGTGCCAGCAGTCGGACTAGCGGGGTAGGAGAGCAGTACTTC.

V usage is TRBV3-1 (or the pseudogene TRBV3-2) and J usage is TRBJ2-2; 7 nucleotides match TRBD2. The germline V gene encodes CDR1 LGHDT and CDR2 YNNKEL (reference sequence). CDR3 size: 17 residues. V was pared by 3 bases and J by 0 bases, with 7 bases of the junction left unmatched. The CDR3 sequence: CASSHLLGLSNTGELFF. CDR3 nucleotide sequence: TGTGCCAGCAGCCACCTCCTGGGACTATCGAACACCGGGGAGCTGTTTTTT.

The gene calls are TRBV4-2 and TRBJ1-6; 7 positions agree with TRBD1. The J segment lost 7 bases and the V segment lost 4 bases, leaving 13 bases of the junction unmatched. The CDR3 is 17 residues long. Looked up from germline, CDR1 is LGHNA and CDR2 is YNFKEQ. CDR3 in amino acids: CASSPNRVTGFNSPLHF. For the CDR3, the DNA is TGTGCCAGCAGCCCGAATCGGGTGACAGGGTTCAATTCACCCCTCCACTTT.

V usage is TRBV27 and J usage is TRBJ2-1; a weak D match, TRBD1 (5 bases). Germline V gene data show CDR1 as MNHEY and CDR2 as SMNVEV (reference sequence). V gave up 5 bases and J gave up 3 bases, with 14 bases separating them. The CDR3 consists of 15 residues. The CDR3 sequence is CASSTRPRDYNEQFF. CDR3 DNA: TGTGCCAGCAGTACGCGACCCAGGGACTACAATGAGCAGTTCTTC.

This chain connects TRBV28 to TRBJ2-1; 12 bases are shared with TRBD2. Looked up from germline, CDR1 is MDHEN and CDR2 is SYDVKM. The junction had 17 bases not matched to a gene; V was cut back by 6 bases and J by 8 bases. The CDR3 spans 18 residues. The CDR3 nucleotides are TGTGCCAGCAGCCGCTCCTCTTACGGACTAGCGGGACGGGATGAGCAGTTCTTC. Its translation: CASSRSSYGLAGRDEQFF.

The chain uses TRBV11-2 and TRBJ1-6; TRBD1 matches at 9 bases. V trimming: 4 bases; J trimming: 7 bases; junction bases outside the gene matches: 2. The CDR3 totals 14 residues. Per the germline V gene, CDR1 is SGHAT and CDR2 is FQNNGV. For the CDR3, the DNA is TGTGCCAGCAGCTGGGACAGGGAAAATTCACCCCTCCACTTT. Encoded protein: CASSWDRENSPLHF.